This TCR beta chain was identified during a study of glioma-infiltrating T cells. This clonotype was observed at least ten times. The antigen is undetermined. The iRepertoire nested amplicon-rescue multiplex PCR amplified TCR alpha and beta CDR3s from RNA. One-step reverse transcription and amplification started from approximately 100-400 ng of tissue mRNA or PBMC total RNA. One entry per CDR3 protein, called by TCRdb with MiXCR from the multiplex PCR reads. Of about 190,000 distinct CDR3 sequences in the sample, around 30% were seen once. The CDR3 loop spans 12 amino acids. Trimming left V 6 bases short and J 0 bases short, with 7 bases between. Germline assignment: CDR1 DFQATT and CDR2 SNEGSKA (reference sequence). Study outcomes and limitations: Very few CDR3 sequences were shared between tissue and blood. Tissue-blood divergence was below expectation in non-neoplastic patients, above in gliomas.

Specimen: glioma tissue, nonneoplastic brain tissue, or PBMCs (not recorded which). This clonotype originated in a human donor with low-grade glioma or glioblastoma, undergoing nonglioma brain surgery, or in good health (not recorded which). The chain links TRBV20-1 to TRBJ2-3, with D perhaps matching TRBD2 (5 bases). CDR3 nucleotides: TGCAGTGCAAGGACTAGCACAGATACGCAGTATTTT. This translates into CSARTSTDTQYF.